These 16 T cell receptor beta chains share one sample of origin, sequenced in a study of early T cells in non-severe SARS-CoV-2 infection. Each CDR3 protein is one row after TCRdb ran MiXCR on the 5' RACE reads. The profile shows around 70,000 distinct CDR3 sequences, more than 8% of them singletons. Material: whole blood, obtained at baseline. The receptors come from an adult who was a healthcare worker with PCR-confirmed SARS-CoV-2 infection or an uninfected control (not recorded which).

In its sample, this clonotype was seen many times. V usage is TRBV11-1 and J usage is TRBJ2-1; unclear D gene. The CDR3 length is 13 residues. V was cut by 1 base and J by 5 bases, with 6 bases left in between. Germline V lookup: CDR1 SGHAT, CDR2 FQDESV (reference sequence). The CDR3: CASSLDRNNEQFF. The DNA for the CDR3 is TGTGCCAGCAGCTTAGACAGAAACAATGAGCAGTTCTTC.

This clonotype was seen only a few times. The chain uses TRBV24-1 and TRBJ2-3; D not resolved. There are 13 residues in the CDR3. Germline assignment: CDR1 KGHDR and CDR2 SFDVKD. Trimming stripped 5 bases from V and 8 bases from J, with 13 bases between. The DNA of the CDR3 is TGTGCCACCAGTGTTCCGGGTCAACCTACGCAGTATTTT. It specifies CATSVPGQPTQYF.

This clonotype was recorded many times. This chain joins TRBV12-5 and TRBJ1-1; 7 bases match TRBD1. Trimming at V came to 5 bases and at J to 1 base, leaving 7 bases not matched to a gene. CDR1 LGHNT and CDR2 FRNRAP come from the germline V gene. The CDR3 totals 15 residues. The CDR3 loop is CASGTSQGKNTEAFF. The CDR3, as DNA: TGTGCTAGTGGTACTTCACAGGGGAAGAACACTGAAGCTTTCTTT.

This clonotype was observed at least ten times. This rearrangement joins TRBV4-3 to TRBJ2-2; 9 positions agree with TRBD2. The CDR3 runs to 17 residues. V lost 0 bases and J lost 4; bases outside the gene matches: 6. Germline V gene lookup returns CDR1 LGHNA and CDR2 YSLEER. The CDR3 nucleotides read TGCGCCAGCAGCCAAGAAGTTAGCGGGAGTGGCACCGGGGAGCTGTTTTTT. Its translation is CASSQEVSGSGTGELFF.

This chain links TRBV7-2 with TRBJ2-7; 11 nucleotides match TRBD2. The CDR3 is 16 residues long. Germline V gives CDR1 SGHTA, CDR2 FQGNSA. The junction had 11 bases not matched to a gene; V was cut back by 6 bases and J by 4 bases. CDR3 sequence: CASSHRAGTSGYEQYF. The CDR3 DNA is TGTGCCAGCAGTCATCGGGCCGGGACTAGCGGATACGAGCAGTACTTC.

The table lists this clonotype with a few counts. The CDR3 protein is CASSRTRNNEQFF. CDR3 DNA sequence: TGTGCCAGCAGCCGGACCAGAAACAATGAGCAGTTCTTC. V gene TRBV7-6 combines with J gene TRBJ2-1; D ambiguous. The CDR3 extends over 13 amino acids. Germline V gene lookup returns CDR1 SGHVS and CDR2 FNYEAQ. V lost 5 bases, J lost 5 bases, and 10 bases lay in between.

A few counts support this clonotype. J is TRBJ2-3 and V is TRBV20-1; no definite D call. The germline CDR1 and CDR2 sequences are DFQATT and SNEGSKA (reference sequence). This CDR3 contains 13 residues. V was pared by 4 bases and J by 3 bases, with 11 bases between. For the CDR3, the DNA is TGCAGTGCTATCATACCTGATACAGATACGCAGTATTTT. Protein: CSAIIPDTDTQYF.

Ten or more counts support this clonotype. This chain links TRBV10-2 with TRBJ1-1; D call uncertain. CDR1 WSHSY and CDR2 SAAADI come from the germline V gene. V was pared by 4 bases and J by 0 bases, with 6 bases between. This CDR3 has 13 residues. The CDR3 here is CASSVAVNTEAFF. DNA of the CDR3: TGCGCCAGCAGTGTGGCAGTGAACACTGAAGCTTTCTTT.

This clonotype was counted many times. The chain joins TRBV14 to TRBJ2-7, with D hard to call. CDR3 length: 15 residues. CDR1 and CDR2 (germline): SGHDN, FVKESK. Trimming took off 1 base at V and 0 bases at J, with 10 bases between the two ends. In DNA, the CDR3 is TGTGCCAGCAGCCAAGCCGGGTTGAGCTCCTACGAGCAGTACTTC. Translating it yields CASSQAGLSSYEQYF.

This clonotype has just a few counts. This rearrangement joins TRBV2 to TRBJ2-1; the match to TRBD1 covers 7 bases. The CDR3 is 12 amino acids. V gave up 9 bases and J gave up 5 bases; unmatched junction bases: 4. The V gene's germline CDR1 is SNHLY and CDR2 FYNNEI. CDR3 sequence (DNA): TGTGCCAGAGGACAGGACCACAATGAGCAGTTCTTC. It is translated as CARGQDHNEQFF. Complete variable domain (other parts from reference TRBV2 and TRBJ2-1): EPEVTQTPSHQVTQMGQEVILRCVPISNHLYFYWYRQILGQKVEFLVSFYNNEISEKSEIFDDQFSVERPDGSNFTLKIRSTKLEDSAMYFCARGQDHNEQFFGPGTRLTVL.

The rearrangement links TRBV2 to TRBJ1-2; D might be TRBD1 (5 bases). This CDR3 has 17 amino acids. Trimming removed 7 bases at V and 8 bases at J, with 29 bases between. Germline CDR1 and CDR2: SNHLY and FYNNEI. CDR3 bases: TGTGCCAGCACCCCGGGGCGGAATTCCCAACATCGGACAGGCTACACCTTC. Translation gives CASTPGRNSQHRTGYTF.

CDR3 protein: CASSREGATDTQYF. CDR3 bases: TGCGCCAGCAGCCGCGAGGGCGCAACAGATACGCAGTATTTT. The chain joins TRBV5-1 to TRBJ2-3, with TRBD2 as a possible D gene (5 bases). The CDR3 spans 14 residues. Germline CDR1 is SGHRS and CDR2 is YFSETQ. Trimming removed 4 bases from V and 3 bases from J, with 12 bases in between. The variable domain in full, with the rest retrieved from reference TRBV5-1 and TRBJ2-3, is KAGVTQTPRYLIKTRGQQVTLSCSPISGHRSVSWYQQTPGQGLQFLFEYFSETQRNKGNFPGRFSGRQFSNSRSEMNVSTLELGDSALYLCASSREGATDTQYFGPGTRLTVL.

The V and J genes are TRBV5-1 and TRBJ1-1, with a weak D call TRBD1 (5 bases). Looked up from germline, CDR1 is SGHRS and CDR2 is YFSETQ. The CDR3 loop spans 13 amino acids. The V end lost 0 bases, the J end lost 8 bases, and 11 bases lay between the germline ends. The CDR3 DNA reads as TGCGCCAGCAGCTTGGCCGGGGGATGGGAAGCTTTCTTT. This codes for CASSLAGGWEAFF.

This clonotype was counted only a few times. The V call is TRBV12-3 or TRBV12-4, the J call TRBJ1-5; no definite D call. This CDR3 comprises 14 residues. V was trimmed by 2 bases and J by 0 bases, leaving 5 bases between them. The CDR3 is CASSLFSSNQPQHF. The DNA for the CDR3 is TGTGCCAGCAGTTTATTCTCTAGCAATCAGCCCCAGCATTTT.

This clonotype was seen ten or more times. The chain couples TRBV7-2 to TRBJ1-5, with no clear D. Deletions cut 5 bases from V and 4 bases from J, with 6 bases between. CDR3 length equals 12 residues. CDR1 is SGHTA, CDR2 FQGNSA, per germline. CDR3 in amino acids: CASSQMNQPQHF. Here the CDR3 DNA reads TGTGCCAGCAGCCAAATGAATCAGCCCCAGCATTTT.

Only a few counts were recorded for this clonotype. This chain uses TRBV28 with TRBJ2-7; TRBD1 matches 9 bases. This CDR3 region has 14 residues. Germline CDR1 MDHEN, CDR2 SYDVKM. Trimming cost V 3 bases and J 2 bases; bases outside gene matches: 2. CDR3 coding DNA: TGTGCCAGCAGTTTGGGGGACAGGGCCTACGAGCAGTACTTC. It translates to CASSLGDRAYEQYF.